Listed below are T cell receptor beta chains from one sample, sequenced in a study of beta chain features in type 1 diabetes. Using immunoSEQ multiplex PCR, the repertoire was profiled, and TCRdb retains in-frame clones only, with some absent. This sample has about 230,000 clones, with 9% to 10% found just once. Sequenced material: naive CD4+ T cells from blood. These receptor sequences come from a woman younger than 35 in good health. The CDR3 runs from the conserved cysteine through the conserved F or W. A D gene is named only where the DNA matches it firmly. The size entry is marked missing in some rows and otherwise reads once, few, many or a size class.

CDR3	DNA	V	J	D	size
CASSQGLTGRYNEQFF	TGTGCCAGCAGCCAAGGGTTGACAGGGCGCTACAATGAGCAGTTCTTC	TRBV14	TRBJ2-1	TRBD1	many
CALWDRAYEQYF	TGTGCCCTCTGGGACAGAGCCTACGAGCAGTACTTC	TRBV30	TRBJ2-7	TRBD1	-
CAWSVLQGRSEQYF	TGTGCCTGGAGTGTACTCCAGGGGCGGTCCGAGCAGTACTTC	TRBV30	TRBJ2-7	-	-
CASRKGQGGEKLFF	TGTGCCAGCAGAAAGGGACAGGGTGGGGAAAAACTGTTTTTT	TRBV27	TRBJ1-4	TRBD1	-
CASTRRGGAETQYF	TGTGCCAGCACGCGACGAGGGGGCGCAGAGACCCAGTACTTC	TRBV6-1	TRBJ2-5	TRBD1	-
CASSPSGRETEAFF	TGTGCCAGCTCACCTTCGGGGAGGGAAACTGAAGCTTTCTTT	TRBV18	TRBJ1-1	-	few
CASRLAGSNEQFF	TGTGCCAGCAGGCTAGCGGGCTCCAATGAGCAGTTCTTC	TRBV7-2	TRBJ2-1	TRBD2	-
CAWSRGGTGNNQPQHF	TGTGCCTGGAGTAGGGGTGGGACAGGGAACAATCAGCCCCAGCATTTT	TRBV30	TRBJ1-5	TRBD1	-
CASSSGTSGSYEQYF	TGCGCCAGCAGCTCCGGGACTAGCGGTTCCTACGAGCAGTACTTC	TRBV5-1	TRBJ2-7	TRBD2	few
CASCGNGALKLFF	TGTGCCAGCTGCGGTAATGGAGCACTAAAACTGTTTTTT	TRBV2	TRBJ1-4	-	-
CASSTRDRGPDTQYF	TGTGCCAGCAGTACCCGGGACAGGGGACCAGATACGCAGTATTTT	TRBV27	TRBJ2-3	TRBD1	few
CASSASGGAGETQYF	TGTGCCAGCAGTGCTAGCGGGGGGGCAGGCGAGACCCAGTACTTC	TRBV25-1	TRBJ2-5	TRBD2	-
CASRTSGGAVLDF	TGTGCCAGCCGTACTTCCGGCGGGGCGGTCTTGGACTTC	TRBV27	TRBJ2-7	-	-
CASSIDRSSTEAFF	TGTGCCAGCAGTATCGACAGGTCGAGCACTGAAGCTTTCTTT	TRBV6-1	TRBJ1-1	-	-
CASSLRGLAGDTGELFF	TGTGCCAGCAGCTTACGAGGTCTAGCGGGAGACACCGGGGAGCTGTTTTTT	TRBV11-2	TRBJ2-2	TRBD2	few